Below, 22 T cell receptor beta chains from the same sample are listed, as sequenced in a study of identical twins. TCRdb analysed the 5' RACE reads with MiXCR anew, one entry per CDR3 protein. The sample yields over 200,000 distinct CDR3 sequences, around 10% seen once. What was sequenced was memory (CD45RO+) T cells sorted from blood. Every receptor here comes from a woman younger than 30 in good health.

This clonotype was observed a handful of times. The chain employs TRBV20-1 and TRBJ2-7, with 7 positions matching TRBD2. There are 14 residues in the CDR3. CDR1 and CDR2 (germline): DFQATT, SNEGSKA (reference sequence). V was clipped by 0 bases and J by 0 bases; unmatched bases: 2. The CDR3: CSARDGGDSYEQYF. The CDR3 bases are TGCAGTGCTAGAGATGGGGGGGACTCCTACGAGCAGTACTTC.

Only a few counts were recorded for this clonotype. The chain uses TRBV3-1 and TRBJ2-7, with 11 positions matching TRBD2. Germline loops: CDR1 LGHDT, CDR2 YNNKEL (reference sequence). J lost 1 base, V lost 0 bases, and 11 bases had no gene match. The length of the CDR3 is 19 residues. The CDR3 region is CASSQEGVTSGGSSYEQYF. Written as DNA, the CDR3 is TGTGCCAGCAGCCAAGAAGGGGTCACTAGCGGGGGTTCTTCCTACGAGCAGTACTTC.

The chain employs TRBV5-1 and TRBJ2-4; 7 bases match TRBD1. This CDR3 region has 13 residues. Losses at the gene ends were 3 bases for V and 7 bases for J; bases not matched to a gene: 4. In germline, CDR1 is SGHRS, CDR2 YFSETQ. The CDR3 sequence: CASSSGQVNIQYF. The CDR3 DNA sequence: TGCGCCAGCAGCTCCGGACAGGTTAACATTCAGTACTTC.

This clonotype turned up a few times. The junction departs from germline at one end; a sequencing error may be responsible. The chain joins TRBV20-1 to TRBJ2-3; D call uncertain. This CDR3 comprises 13 residues. Germline V gene sequence: CDR1 DFQATT, CDR2 SNEGSKA (reference sequence). CDR3 loop: CSARAGYTDTQYF. For the CDR3, the DNA is TGCAGTGCGAGAGCCGGATACACAGATACGCAGTATTTT.

This clonotype has a single count. One junction end does not reproduce the germline sequence, and a read error may be involved. The chain links TRBV20-1 to TRBJ2-1; 7 bases agree with TRBD2. Germline V gene data show CDR1 as DFQATT and CDR2 as SNEGSKA (reference sequence). The CDR3 consists of 17 residues. CDR3 sequence: CCAREWGAGSSYNEQFF. For the CDR3, the DNA is TGCTGTGCTAGAGAATGGGGAGCGGGGAGCTCCTACAATGAGCAGTTCTTC.

This clonotype was recorded at least ten times. The chain combines TRBV12-3 or TRBV12-4 with TRBJ2-7, with D tentatively TRBD2 (5 bases). The CDR3 spans 13 residues. V shed 7 bases and J shed 5 bases, with 15 bases lying between them. The CDR3 region has the DNA TGTGCCAGCACTCTCTCGACCGGGGACGAGCAGTACTTC. It codes for CASTLSTGDEQYF.

This rearrangement joins TRBV7-3 to TRBJ2-2; D is undetermined. CDR1 and CDR2 (germline): SGHTA, FQGTGA. The CDR3 loop spans 14 amino acids. V lost 6 bases to trimming and J lost 1 base, with 9 bases between them. The CDR3 here is CASSMQRNTGELFF. The CDR3 bases are TGTGCCAGCAGTATGCAGCGGAACACCGGGGAGCTGTTTTTT.

In this sample, this clonotype turned up a few times. The chain links TRBV6-1 to TRBJ2-3; D remains unclear. The length of the CDR3 is 13 residues. Trimming removed 7 bases from V and 2 bases from J, with 10 bases in between. Germline loops: CDR1 MNHNS, CDR2 SASEGT. CDR3 in amino acids: CASNDWSTDTQYF. CDR3 sequence (DNA): TGTGCCAGCAACGACTGGTCCACAGATACGCAGTATTTT.

This clonotype has more than one count but fewer than ten. The J gene is TRBJ2-2, the V gene TRBV11-2; TRBD1 or TRBD2 may be the D gene (5 bases each). CDR1 is SGHAT, CDR2 FQNNGV, per germline. The CDR3 totals 15 residues. V was pared by 5 bases and J by 2 bases, with 12 bases between. The CDR3 sequence is CASSQGRGNTGELFF. CDR3 nucleotide sequence: TGTGCCAGCAGCCAGGGACGGGGAAACACCGGGGAGCTGTTTTTT.

This clonotype has only a few counts. The chain uses TRBV7-2 and TRBJ2-7; no firm D call. The germline V gene encodes CDR1 SGHTA and CDR2 FQGNSA. V lost 1 base to trimming and J lost 5 bases, with 15 bases between them. The length of the CDR3 is 15 residues. This chain's CDR3 is CASSLVGLSSHEQYF. The CDR3 DNA follows: TGTGCCAGCAGCTTAGTGGGCCTCTCCTCACACGAGCAGTACTTC.

The V and J genes are TRBV5-5 and TRBJ2-2; D possibly corresponds to TRBD2 (5 bases). CDR1 is SGHKS, CDR2 YYEKEE, per germline (reference sequence). The CDR3 is 17 amino acids. V gave up 0 bases and J gave up 4 bases, with 16 bases separating them. The CDR3 DNA is TGTGCCAGCAGCTTGGGGCCCGGCCACGCGGGCACCGGGGAGCTGTTTTTT. Translating it yields CASSLGPGHAGTGELFF.

The chain employs TRBV7-3 and TRBJ2-3; D could derive from TRBD1 or TRBD2 (5 bases each). Trimming left V 2 bases short and J 0 bases short, with 9 bases between. Looked up from germline, CDR1 is SGHTA and CDR2 is FQGTGA. CDR3 size: 15 residues. For the CDR3, the DNA is TGTGCCAGCAGCTTAGGGGGTTGGAGCACAGATACGCAGTATTTT. Translation: CASSLGGWSTDTQYF.

The sample holds a few counts of this clonotype. The CDR3, as DNA: TGTGCCAGCAGCTTAGAGCTAGCGGGAAAAGATACGCAGTATTTT. Encoded protein: CASSLELAGKDTQYF. The chain is built from TRBV7-9 and TRBJ2-3; TRBD2 aligns across 9 bases. J was trimmed by 5 bases and V by 1 base; bases with no gene match: 4. The CDR3 length is 15 residues. From germline, CDR1 is SEHNR and CDR2 FQNEAQ (reference sequence).

This clonotype was seen many times. The chain joins TRBV5-1 to TRBJ1-5, with D possibly TRBD1 on 5 matching bases. From germline, CDR1 is SGHRS and CDR2 YFSETQ. The CDR3 has 15 amino acids. Trimming took 1 base from V and 5 from J, leaving 13 bases between them. The CDR3 here is CASSLRSGWDQPQHF. CDR3 in DNA: TGCGCCAGCAGCTTGAGATCAGGGTGGGATCAGCCCCAGCATTTT.

This sequence joins TRBV11-1 and TRBJ2-3, with a possible D match to TRBD1 (6 bases). CDR1 and CDR2 from the germline V gene are SGHAT and FQDESV (reference sequence). Trimming removed 1 base at V and 0 bases at J, with 17 bases between. The CDR3 spans 18 residues. CDR3 in amino acids: CASSLEYRQGLSTDTQYF. The CDR3 coding sequence is TGTGCCAGCAGCTTAGAATATCGGCAGGGGCTTAGCACAGATACGCAGTATTTT. The full variable domain, its missing parts supplied by reference TRBV11-1 and TRBJ2-3, is EAEVAQSPRYKITEKSQAVAFWCDPISGHATLYWYRQILGQGPELLVQFQDESVVDDSQLPKDRFSAERLKGVDSTLKIQPAELGDSAMYLCASSLEYRQGLSTDTQYFGPGTRLTVL.

V gene TRBV5-6 combines with J gene TRBJ2-2; D is ambiguous. V was clipped by 0 bases and J by 2 bases, with 11 bases between them. CDR1 is SGHDT and CDR2 is YYEEEE in the germline V gene. There are 16 residues in the CDR3. CDR3 DNA: TGTGCCAGCAGCTTGGGCTGGCAAACTAACACCGGGGAGCTGTTTTTT. This codes for CASSLGWQTNTGELFF.

Ten or more counts support this clonotype. The chain employs TRBV5-1 and TRBJ2-3; weak D call: TRBD2 (6 bases). The CDR3 totals 16 residues. The germline V gene has CDR1 SGHRS and CDR2 YFSETQ. V was pared by 7 bases and J by 2 bases, with 20 bases between. CDR3 amino acids: CASAILGRGLTDTQYF. The CDR3 DNA is TGCGCCAGCGCTATTCTAGGGCGGGGACTCACAGATACGCAGTATTTT. The full variable domain, with the rest looked up from reference TRBV5-1 and TRBJ2-3, is KAGVTQTPRYLIKTRGQQVTLSCSPISGHRSVSWYQQTPGQGLQFLFEYFSETQRNKGNFPGRFSGRQFSNSRSEMNVSTLELGDSALYLCASAILGRGLTDTQYFGPGTRLTVL.

V is TRBV5-6 and J is TRBJ1-5; D is ambiguous. This CDR3 is 15 amino acids long. Trimming removed 2 bases from V and 6 bases from J, with 15 bases in between. Germline CDR1 reads SGHDT; CDR2 reads YYEEEE. The CDR3 nucleotides are TGTGCCAGCAGCTTTTCGGGAGGAGGCAGTCAGCCCCAGCATTTT. Amino acid sequence: CASSFSGGGSQPQHF.

The chain joins TRBV6-2 or TRBV6-3 to TRBJ1-1, with D hard to call. This CDR3 is 13 amino acids long. Trimming cost V 0 bases and J 4 bases, with 6 bases left between them. Germline V gene data show CDR1 as MNHEY and CDR2 as SVGEGT. The CDR3 bases are TGTGCCAGCAGTTACTCGGTGGGCACTGAAGCTTTCTTT. Amino acid sequence: CASSYSVGTEAFF.

This clonotype was seen a few times. The chain carries TRBV12-3 or TRBV12-4 and TRBJ1-2; D uncertain. The CDR3 has 12 amino acids. With 2 bases removed from V and 7 bases from J, the gap between germline ends came to 8 bases. The CDR3 region has the DNA TGTGCCAGCAGTTTACAGGCGGCTGGCTACACCTTC. It specifies CASSLQAAGYTF.

This clonotype was seen only a few times. The chain employs TRBV20-1 and TRBJ1-5; 10 bases are shared with TRBD1. CDR3 length: 15 amino acids. Germline V CDR1 and CDR2: DFQATT, SNEGSKA (reference sequence). The trim removed 5 bases at V and 5 bases at J, leaving 9 bases unmatched. This chain's CDR3 is CSAGGQGGVDQPQHF. DNA for the CDR3: TGCAGTGCTGGAGGACAGGGGGGAGTGGATCAGCCCCAGCATTTT.

The genes are TRBV14 and TRBJ2-3, with 7 bases fitting TRBD2. The germline CDR1 and CDR2 sequences are SGHDN and FVKESK. The CDR3 extends over 17 amino acids. V gave up 1 base and J gave up 1 base; unmatched junction bases: 8. CDR3 region: CASSQGRGGWGTDTQYF. CDR3 DNA: TGTGCCAGCAGCCAAGGACGCGGGGGATGGGGCACAGATACGCAGTATTTT.